Described below is a single T cell receptor beta chain sequence and its context. Assay: immunoSEQ multiplex PCR; the TCRdb copy retains only in-frame clones and omits some. The sample carries about 2 million clones, about 95% recorded once. The sample originates from a study of shared clonotypes between healthy human individuals. Naive CD8 cells comprised CD45RO-negative, CCR7-positively selected cells, excluding terminally differentiated effector memory CD45RA+ cells. Germline-derived CDR1 and CDR2 are LNHDA and SQIVND (reference sequence). V was trimmed by 4 bases and J by 0 bases, leaving 13 bases between them. The CDR3 contains 16 residues.

Sequenced material: naive CD8+ T cells sorted from blood. This sequence originates from a man younger than 35 in good health. J is TRBJ2-1 and V is TRBV19; tentative D call: TRBD1 (5 bases). CDR3 in DNA: TGTGCCAGTAGTAACCCGACAGTCGACTCCTACAATGAGCAGTTCTTC. Encoded protein: CASSNPTVDSYNEQFF.